Below, one T cell receptor (beta chain) is given with its context. This clone was seen only once. There is no known antigen for this receptor. It has no much larger one-base neighbor in the sample; base qualities were not kept. To estimate absolute template abundance from read counts, synthetic TCR analog templates were spiked into each PCR. The immunoSEQ assay used bias-controlled V and J gene primers to amplify TCRbeta CDR3 regions from genomic DNA. Rearranged TCRbeta segments were sequenced at approximately 20X coverage. The published analysis was carried out like this. Clustering was used to correct sequencing errors, and CDR3s were annotated against IMGT to assign V, D and J genes. Downstream analyses used only productive TCRbeta rearrangements and left out out-of-frame or stop-codon sequences. Clonality was calculated as one minus the Shannon entropy normalized by the log of the number of unique productive sequences. Fisher's exact test with Benjamini-Hochberg correction, at a threshold of adjusted p below 0.01, was used to find clones that differed between time points or between blood and tumor. The source is immuneACCESS, and TCRdb retained only in-frame sequences with V and J called. Part of the clones is not carried over; for the studies checked, unresolved V genes explain less than half of this, and the remainder is unexplained. From that table come the V and J calls and clone size; the DNA was used to work out D and trimming. The sample table contains some 41,000 clones; only one count was recorded for 80% to 90% of them. Clones ranked in the top ten supply about 2.7% of the sample.

The time point label on this specimen signifies: peripheral blood 6 weeks after treatment start. The cohort included 25 to 30 patients with locally advanced or metastatic urothelial carcinoma who were treated at Memorial Sloan Kettering on a trial protocol. Peripheral blood mononuclear cells were collected pretreatment and during treatment, at between 1 and 8 total time points per patient. The Qiagen DNeasy Blood extraction kit was used to purify genomic DNA from total PBMCs and tumor samples. PBMCs were collected pretreatment and during treatment, and were isolated and stored as previously described. This sample is part of a study of PD-L1 blockade in urothelial cancer (dated by TCRdb to about 2017). The study in broad terms: Therapy was started in the mid-2010s for all patients, and atezolizumab 1,200 mg was administered intravenously every 3 weeks. An exploratory multi-omic analysis was conducted of the somatic, immune and clinical correlates of response to PD-L1 blockade with atezolizumab in urothelial cancer. Patients had an ECOG performance status of 0 or 1 and had received between 0 and 3 prior chemotherapy regimens. About nine tenths of the roughly 29 patients were identified as males with urothelial cancer of bladder origin, and a prior smoking history was reported by 18 of 29 patients. Blood samples were analyzed at 3 weeks after treatment start (second dose) and at 6 weeks after treatment start. Blood samples gave a median of around 130,000 T cells and tens of thousands of unique TCRs, with a median clonality of approximately 0.08. Just over 28 patients had pretreatment blood TCR-seq, some 25 had at least one posttreatment blood collection, and some 25 had tumor TCR-seq. In the same patients, whole exome sequencing and RNA sequencing of pretreatment tumors were performed in addition to TCR sequencing. Durable clinical benefit was achieved by nine patients and was not achieved by 20 patients. Pretreatment tumor samples and matched peripheral blood, collected serially before and after atezolizumab treatment, underwent TCR sequencing. Durable clinical benefit was defined as progression-free survival longer than 6 months, and TCR features were also tested against progression-free and overall survival.

The germline V gene gives CDR1 as KGHSH and CDR2 as LQKENI. Unmatched junction bases come to 12, with V trimmed by 2 bases and J by 13 bases. There are 15 amino acids in the CDR3, from cysteine to phenylalanine inclusive. The retained sequence is limited to the CDR3, 45 bases, with the frame set at the first base. The research as a whole found: Because the sample size was small (n = 29) and many of the analyses were exploratory, the results are meant to be hypothesis-generating. Patients with durable benefit showed greater expansion of tumor-associated TCR clones in peripheral blood 3 weeks after starting treatment (n ≈ 22, p = 0.022). Improved progression-free and overall survival was found to be associated with pretreatment peripheral blood TCR clonality below the median.

The rearrangement joined TRBV18 to TRBJ2-2; a stretch of 8 junction bases matches TRBD1. The sample was PBMCs, taken around atezolizumab (anti-PD-L1) treatment. The sequence was collected from a man between 70 and 80 years old with urothelial cancer. The CDR3 region has the sequence CASSPGDRIMNGLFF. The DNA sequence is TGTGCCAGCTCACCAGGGGACAGGATTATGAATGGGCTGTTTTTT.